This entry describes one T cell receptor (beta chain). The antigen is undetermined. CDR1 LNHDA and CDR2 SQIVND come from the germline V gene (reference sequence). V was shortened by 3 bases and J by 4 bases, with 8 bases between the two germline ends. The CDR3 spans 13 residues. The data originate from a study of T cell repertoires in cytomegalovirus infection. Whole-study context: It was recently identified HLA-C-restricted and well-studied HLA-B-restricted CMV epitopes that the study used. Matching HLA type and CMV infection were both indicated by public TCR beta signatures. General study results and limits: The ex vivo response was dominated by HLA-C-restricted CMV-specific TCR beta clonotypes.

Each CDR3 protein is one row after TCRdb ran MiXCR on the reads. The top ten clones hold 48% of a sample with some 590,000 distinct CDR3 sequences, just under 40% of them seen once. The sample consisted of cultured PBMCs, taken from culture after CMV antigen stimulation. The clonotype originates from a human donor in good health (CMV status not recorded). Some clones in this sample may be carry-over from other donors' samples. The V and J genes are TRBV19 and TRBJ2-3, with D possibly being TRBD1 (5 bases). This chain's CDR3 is CASSIRVSDTQYF. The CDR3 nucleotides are TGTGCCAGTAGTATCAGGGTTTCAGATACGCAGTATTTT.